The 20 T cell receptor beta chains below all came from one sample that was sequenced in a study of a mutant IDH1 vaccine in newly diagnosed glioma. Time point: baseline, week 1 (first vaccination visit). The sample's treatment: pre-vaccination baseline after standard-of-care therapy. Clones were sequenced by immunoSEQ multiplex PCR, and TCRdb holds only the in-frame ones, with some missing. This sample has around 82,000 clones, with around 80% found just once. The sequencing used PBMCs, collected from a glioma patient treated with radiotherapy, temozolomide or both. These receptor sequences come from a man in his forties with glioma. Some clones in this sample may be carry-over from other donors' samples.

The sample holds one count of this clone. V gene TRBV6-5 combines with J gene TRBJ1-2, with D possibly TRBD1 on 6 matching bases. Trimming took 4 bases from V and 6 from J, leaving 15 bases between them. Per the germline V gene, CDR1 is MNHEY and CDR2 is SVGAGI. The CDR3 sequence is 14 residues long. This chain's CDR3 is CASSFGFRGDGYTF. CDR3 DNA: TGTGCCAGCAGTTTCGGGTTCAGGGGAGATGGCTACACCTTC.

This chain links TRBV5-4 with TRBJ2-2, with D unresolved. V lost 2 bases, J lost 4 bases, and 9 bases lay in between. Germline V gene sequence: CDR1 SGHNT, CDR2 YYREEE (reference sequence). The CDR3 is 14 residues long. CDR3: CASSFEVLTGELFF. The CDR3 DNA sequence: TGTGCCAGCAGCTTTGAAGTGCTCACCGGGGAGCTGTTTTTT.

This clone has more than one count but fewer than ten. The chain joins TRBV30 to TRBJ2-2; D is ambiguous. Trimming cost V 4 bases and J 0 bases, with 12 bases left between them. Germline CDR1 and CDR2: GTSNPN and SVGIG (reference sequence). The CDR3 extends over 15 amino acids. The CDR3 loop reads CAWIGSATNTGELFF. CDR3 nucleotides: TGTGCCTGGATTGGATCTGCGACGAACACCGGGGAGCTGTTTTTT.

The chain employs TRBV5-1 and TRBJ2-5; 10 bases map to TRBD1. V shed 4 bases, J shed 5 bases, and the junction held 11 bases outside the gene matches. The CDR3 consists of 16 residues. The germline V gene has CDR1 SGHRS and CDR2 YFSETQ. The CDR3 sequence: CASSAGTGVVRETQYF. The CDR3 bases are TGCGCCAGCAGCGCGGGGACAGGGGTGGTAAGGGAGACCCAGTACTTC.

The chain couples TRBV5-1 to TRBJ2-6, with 7 bases lining up with TRBD1. The CDR3 loop spans 19 amino acids. Germline-derived CDR1 and CDR2 are SGHRS and YFSETQ. V gave up 7 bases and J gave up 0 bases; unmatched junction bases: 16. Here the CDR3 DNA reads TGCGCCAGCGGTTGGAGTCTGGGACAGACTATCTCTGGGGCCAACGTCCTGACTTTC. Its translation is CASGWSLGQTISGANVLTF. Together with reference TRBV5-1 and TRBJ2-6, the CDR3 gives the full variable domain: KAGVTQTPRYLIKTRGQQVTLSCSPISGHRSVSWYQQTPGQGLQFLFEYFSETQRNKGNFPGRFSGRQFSNSRSEMNVSTLELGDSALYLCASGWSLGQTISGANVLTFGAGSRLTVL.

The chain joins TRBV20-1 to TRBJ2-3; D is ambiguous. Germline CDR1 reads DFQATT; CDR2 reads SNEGSKA (reference sequence). Trimming left V 1 base short and J 6 bases short, with 5 bases between. There are 11 residues in the CDR3. As DNA, the CDR3 is TGCAGTGCTAGAGGGAACGATACGCAGTATTTT. It translates to CSARGNDTQYF.

J is TRBJ1-5 and V is TRBV6-1; 9 nucleotides match TRBD1. The CDR3 sequence is 13 residues long. Trimming at V came to 6 bases and at J to 6 bases, leaving 3 bases not matched to a gene. CDR1 and CDR2 from the germline V gene are MNHNS and SASEGT. The DNA of the CDR3 is TGTGCCAGCAGACAGGGGGCTGGTCAGCCCCAGCATTTT. Protein product: CASRQGAGQPQHF.

The chain combines TRBV5-1 with TRBJ1-6; D not resolved. Germline V lookup: CDR1 SGHRS, CDR2 YFSETQ. This CDR3 is 14 amino acids long. The ends were cut back, 5 bases at V and 9 bases at J, with 15 bases in the middle. The CDR3 bases are TGCGCCAGCAGGGGCGCACCGGAGGGTTCACCCCTCCACTTT. This translates into CASRGAPEGSPLHF.

This CDR3 reads CASSRGSGSMVGRSYNSPLHF. Here the CDR3 DNA reads TGTGCCAGCAGTCGAGGATCGGGTTCAATGGTGGGACGCTCCTATAATTCACCCCTCCACTTT. The chain has TRBV27 and TRBJ1-6; the D gene is possibly TRBD1 (5 bases). Per germline, CDR1 MNHEY and CDR2 SMNVEV (reference sequence). The CDR3 is 21 residues long. The V end lost 5 bases, the J end lost 0 bases, and 26 bases lay between the germline ends.

The chain links TRBV30 to TRBJ2-1; 10 positions agree with TRBD1. The CDR3 has 17 amino acids. Germline-derived CDR1 and CDR2 are GTSNPN and SVGIG (reference sequence). V was clipped by 4 bases and J by 7 bases; unmatched bases: 16. CDR3 nucleotides: TGTGCCTGGAAGGTTTTCCTGACAGGGGGCCCCTGGAATGAGCAGTTCTTC. It yields the protein CAWKVFLTGGPWNEQFF.

This chain joins TRBV12-5 and TRBJ2-1; 11 nucleotides match TRBD2. The length of the CDR3 is 16 residues. Germline V CDR1 and CDR2: LGHNT, FRNRAP. The ends lost 1 base at V and 3 bases at J; junction bases unmatched: 2. The CDR3 region is CASGLALAGGYNEQFF. The CDR3 coding sequence is TGTGCTAGTGGTTTGGCCCTAGCGGGAGGCTACAATGAGCAGTTCTTC.

This chain joins TRBV18 and TRBJ2-7; TRBD1 matches 10 bases. The V segment lost 5 bases and the J segment 3 bases; nucleotides outside the gene matches: 4. CDR1 and CDR2 (germline): KGHSH, LQKENI. The CDR3 is made up of 14 amino acids. CDR3 bases: TGTGCCAGCTCATCGGACAGGGGGAACTACGAGCAGTACTTC. This translates into CASSSDRGNYEQYF.

Here the CDR3 DNA reads TGTGCCAGCAGCTTAAAAGAGACCCAGTACTTC. Its translation: CASSLKETQYF. V usage is TRBV7-9 and J usage is TRBJ2-5, with no clear D. Trimming shortened V by 2 bases and J by 3 bases, and 1 base separated the two germline ends. This CDR3 region has 11 residues. CDR1 is SEHNR and CDR2 is FQNEAQ in the germline V gene (reference sequence).

This chain uses TRBV6-5 with TRBJ1-5; D is uncertain. The CDR3 covers 14 residues. V shed 5 bases and J shed 3 bases, with 11 bases lying between them. Per the germline V gene, CDR1 is MNHEY and CDR2 is SVGAGI. CDR3 DNA sequence: TGTGCCAGCAGTCCTGGACGGGACAATCAGCCCCAGCATTTT. It encodes CASSPGRDNQPQHF.

The rearrangement uses TRBV9 and TRBJ1-2; no clear D gene. The CDR3 runs to 14 residues. Between the trimmed V and J ends, which lost 0 bases and 8 bases, there was a span of 14 bases. The germline gives CDR1 SGDLS, CDR2 YYNGEE. The CDR3 bases are TGTGCCAGCAGCGTAGACGAGGGTATAGGGGGCTACACCTTC. Translating it yields CASSVDEGIGGYTF.

This sequence joins TRBV5-1 and TRBJ2-4, with D perhaps given as TRBD1 or TRBD2 (5 bases each). The ends were cut back, 4 bases at V and 11 bases at J, with 16 bases in the middle. Germline CDR1 reads SGHRS; CDR2 reads YFSETQ. The CDR3 is 13 residues long. The CDR3 DNA is TGCGCCAGCAGCATCGGGGCCTTAGACGTTCAGTACTTC. It codes for CASSIGALDVQYF.

This clone was recorded once. The chain joins TRBV6-5 to TRBJ2-3; D is perhaps TRBD1 (6 bases). CDR1 and CDR2 (germline): MNHEY, SVGAGI. Trimming cost V 1 base and J 5 bases, with 16 bases left between them. CDR3 length: 16 residues. CDR3 coding DNA: TGTGCCAGCAGTTACTACCCTCAGGGGCCCGGAGATACGCAGTATTTT. This sequence encodes CASSYYPQGPGDTQYF.

The J gene is TRBJ2-6, the V gene TRBV5-1; D gene ambiguous. The CDR3 length is 16 residues. The germline CDR1 and CDR2 sequences are SGHRS and YFSETQ. The V gene lost 1 base and the J gene lost 2 bases, with 10 bases spanning the gap. Here the CDR3 DNA reads TGCGCCAGCAGCTTGAGTAGGACCGCTGGGGCCAACGTCCTGACTTTC. Protein: CASSLSRTAGANVLTF.

This clone came up once. The chain carries TRBV27 and TRBJ2-7; TRBD1 matches at 11 bases. With V trimmed by 2 bases and J by 3 bases, 6 bases remained unmatched. The CDR3 contains 16 residues. Germline lookup yields CDR1 MNHEY and CDR2 SMNVEV (reference sequence). CDR3: CASSLTRTGGNYEQYF. The DNA of the CDR3 is TGTGCCAGCAGTTTAACCCGGACAGGGGGCAACTACGAGCAGTACTTC.

This sequence joins TRBV5-1 and TRBJ1-1; D remains ambiguous. CDR3 size: 13 residues. The V end was cut by 1 base, the J end by 3 bases, with 7 bases between. Looked up from germline, CDR1 is SGHRS and CDR2 is YFSETQ. Here the CDR3 reads CASSLFPHTEAFF. CDR3 nucleotide sequence: TGCGCCAGCAGCTTGTTCCCCCACACTGAAGCTTTCTTT.